This T cell receptor (beta chain) derives from a study of cytomegalovirus exposure and HLA in healthy donors. Study conclusions and caveats: As confirmed in vitro, a few CMV-associated chains were specific for CMV antigens. Being indistinguishable, some V segments were excluded, TRBV6-2 and TRBV6-3 among them. Accounts indicate the classifier identified cytomegalovirus status with strong specificity and sensitivity. Analyses of presence and absence presupposed an approximately uniform sequencing depth across donors.

PCR primers comprised 60 Vbeta and 13 Jbeta primers. Using immunoSEQ multiplex PCR, the repertoire was profiled, and TCRdb retains in-frame clones only, with some absent. There are about 200,000 clones in the sample; around 64% occur only once, and around 3% lies in the top ten. As to this clone: Its antigen is undetermined.

Trimming shortened V by 11 bases and J by 3 bases, and 10 bases separated the two germline ends. This CDR3 has 11 residues. Germline V CDR1 and CDR2: MNHEY, SVGAGI. The sequencing input was PBMCs. The chain is built from TRBV6-5 and TRBJ1-1; perhaps TRBD1 as D (6 bases). This TCR was recovered from a man in his forties in good health and CMV-seropositive. This CDR3 reads CASRGYTEAFF. The CDR3 region has the DNA TGTGCCTCAAGGGGGTACACTGAAGCTTTCTTT.